Given below is one TCR beta chain in context. In germline, CDR1 is SGHKS, CDR2 YYEKEE (reference sequence). This CDR3 contains 16 residues. The germline V and J ends were trimmed by 0 bases and 5 bases, with 17 bases remaining between them. Specified time point: pretreatment peripheral blood. This specimen comes from a study of PD-L1 blockade in urothelial cancer. Study summary: From 2014, patients received atezolizumab, given as 1,200 mg intravenously every 3 weeks.

Profiling relied on immunoSEQ multiplex PCR, and the TCRdb table lists in-frame clones only, not all of them. The sample lists 70,000 to 95,000 clones; roughly 84% were seen once. The origin of this receptor is a man in his sixties with urothelial cancer. The specimen comprised PBMCs, sampled around atezolizumab (anti-PD-L1) treatment. The gene calls are TRBV5-5 and TRBJ2-5; weak D call: TRBD2 (6 bases). The CDR3, as DNA: TGTGCCAGCAGCTTGGGGAGGGCGACTTGGGAGGAGACCCAGTACTTC. This encodes CASSLGRATWEETQYF.